This TCR beta chain was captured by sequencing in a study of cytomegalovirus exposure and HLA in healthy donors. In this sample, this clone turned up a few times. Researchers ran the PCR with 60 Vbeta and 13 Jbeta primers. Clones were sequenced by immunoSEQ multiplex PCR, and TCRdb holds only the in-frame ones, with some missing. The table lists about 130,000 clones, around 72% of them singletons. This CDR3 comprises 13 residues. V was shortened by 3 bases and J by 8 bases, with 14 bases between the two germline ends. The germline V gene has CDR1 SGHKS and CDR2 YYEKEE (reference sequence). The sequence derives from a man between 25 and 39 years old in good health and CMV-seronegative. The chain combines TRBV5-5 with TRBJ1-2; possibly TRBD1 for D (6 bases). The sample comprised PBMCs. The CDR3 nucleotides read TGTGCCAGCAGCTGGACAGCCTTCAGAGGCTACACCTTC. It yields the protein CASSWTAFRGYTF.